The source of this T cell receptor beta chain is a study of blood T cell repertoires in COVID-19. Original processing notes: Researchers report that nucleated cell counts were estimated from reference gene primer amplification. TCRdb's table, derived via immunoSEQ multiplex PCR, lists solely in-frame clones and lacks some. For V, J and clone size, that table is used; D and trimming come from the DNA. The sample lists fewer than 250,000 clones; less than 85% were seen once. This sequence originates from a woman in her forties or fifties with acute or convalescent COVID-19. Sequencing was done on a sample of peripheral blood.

The CDR3 DNA sequence: TGTGCCAGCAGGGAGGACAGGGGGCCGTACAATGAGCAGTTCTTC. It specifies CASREDRGPYNEQFF. The V and J genes are TRBV6-5 and TRBJ2-1; 11 bases agree with TRBD1. CDR1 and CDR2 from the germline V gene are MNHEY and SVGAGI. Trimming removed 6 bases from V and 4 bases from J; junction bases left unmatched: 5. CDR3 length: 15 amino acids.